This TCR beta chain was identified in a study of radiotherapy plus CTLA-4 blockade in lung cancer. Study-wide background: Overall, 15% to 20% of patients showed an objective response, while over 30% attained disease control.

Germline V CDR1 and CDR2: MDHEN, SYDVKM. The CDR3 consists of 13 residues. About this clone itself: The antigen is undetermined.

Study-level results: Radiotherapy with ipilimumab was followed by blood expansion of tumor-derived clones.

Receiving focal radiation plus CTLA-4 blockade with ipilimumab were patients who had chemo-refractory metastatic non-small-cell lung cancer. Some clones are missing from TCRdb's copy, which holds only in-frame ones; the method was immunoSEQ multiplex PCR. The data hold 42,000 or so clones, with roughly 73% observed a single time. The clonotype originates from a human donor with non-small cell lung cancer that progressed on radiotherapy plus ipilimumab. This chain joins TRBV28 and TRBJ2-5; 11 bases agree with TRBD1. The J call is doubtful: the DNA matches TRBJ2-7 better. Sequencing was performed on peripheral blood, taken from a patient treated with radiotherapy plus ipilimumab. The CDR3 loop reads CASWDRGTHEQYF. Written as DNA, the CDR3 is TGTGCCAGCTGGGACAGGGGGACCCACGAGCAGTACTTC.